The present entry profiles one TCR beta chain with its context. The assay was immunoSEQ multiplex PCR, and TCRdb's table has in-frame clones only and misses some. This table has approximately 100,000 clones, around 94% appearing once. These data are taken from a study of T cell responses to AZD1222 COVID-19 vaccine. V was pared by 3 bases and J by 14 bases, with 10 bases of the junction left unmatched. This CDR3 has 13 residues. Germline CDR1 and CDR2: MDHEN and SYDVKM. This receptor was taken from an adult in good health. Sequenced material: peripheral blood, taken on day 0 of AZD1222 vaccination. V and J are TRBV28 and TRBJ2-1; 7 bases are a match to TRBD2. CDR3 DNA: TGTGCCAGCAGTTTCTCGCTCCGGACTAGTAAGTTCTTC. Translation gives CASSFSLRTSKFF.